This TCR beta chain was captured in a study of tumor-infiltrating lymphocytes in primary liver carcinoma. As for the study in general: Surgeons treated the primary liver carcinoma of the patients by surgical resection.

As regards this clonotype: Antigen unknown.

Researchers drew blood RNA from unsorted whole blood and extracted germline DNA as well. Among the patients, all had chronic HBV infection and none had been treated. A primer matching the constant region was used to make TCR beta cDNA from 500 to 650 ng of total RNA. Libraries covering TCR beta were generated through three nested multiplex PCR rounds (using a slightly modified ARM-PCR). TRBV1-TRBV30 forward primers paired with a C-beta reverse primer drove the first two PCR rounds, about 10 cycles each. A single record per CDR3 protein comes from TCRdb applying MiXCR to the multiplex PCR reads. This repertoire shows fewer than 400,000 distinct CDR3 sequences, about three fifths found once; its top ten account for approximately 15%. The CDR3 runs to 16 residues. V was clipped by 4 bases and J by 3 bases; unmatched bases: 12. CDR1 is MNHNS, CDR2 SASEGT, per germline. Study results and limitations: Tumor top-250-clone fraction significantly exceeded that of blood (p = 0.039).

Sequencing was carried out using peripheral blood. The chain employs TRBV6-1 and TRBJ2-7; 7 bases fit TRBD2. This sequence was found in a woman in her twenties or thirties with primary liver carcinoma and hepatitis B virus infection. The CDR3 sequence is CASSVGLTGGVYEQYF. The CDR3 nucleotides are TGTGCCAGCAGTGTGGGACTAACGGGAGGTGTCTACGAGCAGTACTTC.